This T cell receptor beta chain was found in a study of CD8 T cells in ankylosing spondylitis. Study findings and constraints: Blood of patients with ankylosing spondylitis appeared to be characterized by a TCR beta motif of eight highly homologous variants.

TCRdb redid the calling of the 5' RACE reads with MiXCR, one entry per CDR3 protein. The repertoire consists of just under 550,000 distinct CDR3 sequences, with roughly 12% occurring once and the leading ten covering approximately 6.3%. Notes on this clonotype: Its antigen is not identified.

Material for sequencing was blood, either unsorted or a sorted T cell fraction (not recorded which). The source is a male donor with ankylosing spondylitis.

The CDR3 sequence is CASSLRGLAGGPGDTQYF. The CDR3 nucleotides are TGTGCCAGCAGTTTACGGGGACTAGCGGGAGGGCCGGGAGATACGCAGTATTTT. The chain employs TRBV12-3 or TRBV12-4 and TRBJ2-3; 16 nucleotides line up with TRBD2. V was clipped by 2 bases and J by 5 bases; unmatched bases: 7. This CDR3 has 18 amino acids.